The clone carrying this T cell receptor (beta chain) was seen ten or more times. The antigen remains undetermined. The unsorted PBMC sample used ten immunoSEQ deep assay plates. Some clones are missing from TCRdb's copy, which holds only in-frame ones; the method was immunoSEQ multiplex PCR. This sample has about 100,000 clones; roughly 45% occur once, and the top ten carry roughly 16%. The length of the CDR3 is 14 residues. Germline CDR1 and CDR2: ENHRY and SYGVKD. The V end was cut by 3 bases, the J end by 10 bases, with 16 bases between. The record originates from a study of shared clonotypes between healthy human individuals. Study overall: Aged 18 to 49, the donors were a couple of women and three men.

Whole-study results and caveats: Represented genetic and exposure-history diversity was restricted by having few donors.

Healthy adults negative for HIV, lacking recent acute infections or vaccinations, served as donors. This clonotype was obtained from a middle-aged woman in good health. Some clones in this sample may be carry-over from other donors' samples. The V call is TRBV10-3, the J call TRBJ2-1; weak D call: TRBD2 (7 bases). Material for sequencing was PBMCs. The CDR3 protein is CAISDQRERGEQFF. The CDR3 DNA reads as TGTGCCATCAGTGACCAGCGGGAAAGGGGGGAGCAGTTCTTC.